The 9 T cell receptor beta chains below come from one sample, sequenced in a study of tissue T cells after allogeneic stem cell transplantation. The sample's time point: mouse harvest day 14 after allogeneic transplant. Each mouse received 10^7 T-cell-depleted marrow cells plus 10^6 splenic CD5+ T cells by tail vein. The protocol was immunoSEQ multiplex PCR, while the TCRdb copy is restricted to in-frame clones and leaves out a portion. Here the sample spans about 2,700 clones, roughly 45% being singletons. Sequences were obtained from gut tissue. The source of these receptors is a female BALB/c mouse given C57BL/6 T cells with graft-versus-host disease after an allogeneic hematopoietic cell transplant.

This clone is termed medium-sized. The genes and germline here are from mouse. The read terminates 1 residue before the CDR3 end, so the remaining end is supplied by the germline J gene. This sequence joins TRBV26 and TRBJ1-2; D perhaps matches TRBD1 (5 bases). The CDR3 consists of 13 residues. CDR1 and CDR2 from the germline V gene are KGHPV and FQNQEV (reference sequence). V was clipped by 4 bases and J by 2 bases, with 8 bases between them. The CDR3 DNA, read in part, is TGTGCCAGCAGTCAGAGACAGAACTCCGACTACACC. Translating gives CASSQRQNSDYT. The full CDR3 is CASSQRQNSDYTF.

As for this clone: Mouse germline and gene names are used. Coverage ceases 1 residue before the CDR3 finishes, and the germline J gene fills in the end. V gene TRBV16 combines with J gene TRBJ1-1, with D possibly matching TRBD1 (5 bases). Trimming removed 0 bases from V and 0 bases from J, with 5 bases in between. Per germline, CDR1 SGHSA and CDR2 FRNQAP. CDR3 size: 14 residues. The CDR3 sequence: CASSLEGANTEVFF. The sequenced part of the CDR3 DNA is TGTGCAAGCAGCTTAGAGGGGGCAAACACAGAAGTCTTC.

On this clone: Gene names are mouse gene names. The CDR3 extends 1 residue past the end of the read, so its final part is completed from the germline J gene. The V and J genes are TRBV3 and TRBJ1-2; tentatively, D is TRBD1 (5 bases). Germline CDR1 reads SNHLY; CDR2 reads FYNGKV (reference sequence). This CDR3 is 12 amino acids long. V lost 5 bases and J lost 3, with 7 bases in between. Partial CDR3 DNA: TGTGCCAGCAGCCGACAGCACTCCGACTACACC. Translated: CASSRQHSDYT. The whole CDR3 sequence is CASSRQHSDYTF.

This clone is medium-sized in the sample. The genes are named according to mouse. The read ends 1 residue before the CDR3 terminus; that terminus is restored from the germline J gene. The chain employs TRBV13-2 and TRBJ2-4; possible D gene TRBD1, 7 bases. V shed 3 bases and J shed 3 bases, with 11 bases lying between them. The CDR3 is made up of 14 amino acids. Looked up from germline, CDR1 is NNHNN and CDR2 is SYGAGS (reference sequence). The CDR3 bases that were read are TGTGCCAGCGGTGGGGGGGACAGACAAAACACCTTGTAC. Translated, it gives CASGGGDRQNTLY. The complete CDR3 reads CASGGGDRQNTLYF.

As to this clone: Gene labels here are mouse ones. The read gets to within 1 residue of the CDR3 end, and the germline J gene fills in the rest. V and J are TRBV26 and TRBJ2-3; TRBD2 aligns across 11 bases. This CDR3 comprises 15 residues. From germline, CDR1 is KGHPV and CDR2 FQNQEV (reference sequence). The trim removed 5 bases at V and 0 bases at J, leaving 1 base unmatched. The part of the CDR3 DNA that was read is TGTGCCAGCAGTACTGGGGGGGCGAGTGCAGAAACGCTGTAT. It specifies CASSTGGASAETLY. The CDR3 in its entirety is CASSTGGASAETLYF.

The table lists this clone with a few counts. Here the gene names and germline are mouse. Read coverage stops 1 residue before the CDR3 terminus; the germline J gene supplies the remainder. This chain links TRBV16 with TRBJ1-3; possible D gene TRBD1, 5 bases. CDR1 SGHSA and CDR2 FRNQAP come from the germline V gene. Trimming took off 1 base at V and 0 bases at J, with 7 bases between the two ends. This CDR3 contains 15 residues. The CDR3 DNA, read in part, is TGTGCAAGCAGCTTAGCAGGGTTTTCTGGAAATACGCTCTAT. Amino acid sequence: CASSLAGFSGNTLY. The complete CDR3 reads CASSLAGFSGNTLYF. Complete variable domain (other parts from reference TRBV16 and TRBJ1-3): NAGVIQTPRHKVTGKGQEATLWCEPISGHSAVFWYRQTIVQGLEFLTYFRNQAPIDDSGMPKERFSAQMPNQSHSTLKIQSTQPQDSAVYLCASSLAGFSGNTLYFGEGSRLIVV.

This clone appeared a few times. Any gene name here is a mouse gene name. The DNA ends 1 residue before the CDR3 does, and the rest of the CDR3 is filled in from the germline J gene. The chain couples TRBV3 to TRBJ2-7; TRBD2 is a possible D gene (7 bases). CDR3 length: 13 residues. CDR1 is SNHLY and CDR2 is FYNGKV in the germline V gene (reference sequence). Deletions cut 5 bases from V and 6 bases from J, with 14 bases between. CDR3 residues: CASSPRGAGEQYF. The part of the CDR3 DNA that was read is TGTGCCAGCAGCCCCCGGGGGGCAGGTGAACAGTAC.

This clone is labeled as medium-sized. All gene names here are mouse names. Coverage ceases 1 residue before the CDR3 finishes, and the germline J gene fills in the end. The chain employs TRBV23 and TRBJ2-7; the DNA was not used to check the table's D call, TRBD2. Germline V gene sequence: CDR1 KGHTA, CDR2 FQNQQP. The CDR3 contains 14 residues. CDR3 bases read: TGCTCCAGCAGTCAACGGGGGGGCGCCTATGAACAGTAC. Encoded protein: CSSSQRGGAYEQY. The full CDR3 is CSSSQRGGAYEQYF.

In the case of this clone: Here the gene names and germline are mouse. The observed sequence ends 1 residue before the CDR3 terminus, with the missing tail filled in from the germline J gene. J is TRBJ1-2 and V is TRBV26, with D tentatively TRBD1 (6 bases). The CDR3 contains 12 residues. Germline CDR1 is KGHPV and CDR2 is FQNQEV (reference sequence). Between the trimmed V and J ends, which lost 3 bases and 5 bases, there was a span of 7 bases. This CDR3 reads CASSLDRSDYTF. CDR3 DNA (partial): TGTGCCAGCAGTCTAGACAGGTCCGACTACACC. The full variable domain, completed using reference TRBV26 and TRBJ1-2, is NSKVIQTPRYLVKGQGQKAKMRCIPEKGHPVVFWYQQNKNNEFKFLINFQNQEVLQQIDMTEKRFSAECPSNSPCSLEIQSSEAGDSALYLCASSLDRSDYTFGSGTRLLVI.